What follows are 32 T cell receptor beta chains derived from one specimen sequenced in a study of shared clonotypes between healthy human individuals. The naive CD8 population came from CD45RO-negative cells selected for CCR7, without terminally differentiated effector memory CD45RA+ cells. Produced via immunoSEQ multiplex PCR; TCRdb's table is partial and in-frame only. The sample yields some 2,100,000 clones, just over 90% seen once. Sequenced material: naive CD8+ T cells from PBMCs. The receptors were gathered from a man between 18 and 35 years old in good health. Some clones in this sample may be carry-over from other donors' samples.

The V call is TRBV21-1, the J call TRBJ2-3; no DNA check was done on the table's D call, TRBD2. TRBV21-1 is flagged as a pseudogene. The CDR3 totals 14 residues. For the CDR3, the DNA is TGTGCCAGCCAGAGCGGGAATGGGACAGATACGCAGTATTTT. Protein: CASQSGNGTDTQYF.

The rearrangement uses TRBV10-3 and TRBJ2-7; TRBD2 agrees at 10 bases. Unmatched junction bases numbered 3, after V lost 7 bases and J lost 3 bases. CDR3 length: 13 residues. Germline V CDR1 and CDR2: ENHRY, SYGVKD. The CDR3 DNA sequence: TGTGCCATCAAGGCTAGCGGGGGCTACGAGCAGTACTTC. Its translation: CAIKASGGYEQYF.

The count of this clone is one. V and J are TRBV7-8 and TRBJ2-3; maybe TRBD2 (6 bases). Germline assignment: CDR1 SGHVS and CDR2 FQNEAQ. The ends were cut back, 4 bases at V and 2 bases at J, with 13 bases in the middle. The CDR3 loop spans 15 amino acids. The CDR3 region is CASSSTLAFTDTQYF. Here the CDR3 DNA reads TGTGCCAGCAGCTCGACACTAGCCTTCACAGATACGCAGTATTTT.

The V call is TRBV27, the J call TRBJ1-5; 8 bases line up with TRBD1. The V gene's germline CDR1 is MNHEY and CDR2 SMNVEV (reference sequence). V lost 4 bases and J lost 5; bases outside the gene matches: 1. This CDR3 has 13 residues. The CDR3 sequence: CASSYRGDQPQHF. The CDR3 nucleotides read TGTGCCAGCAGTTACAGGGGGGATCAGCCCCAGCATTTT.

Details on this clone: Other DNA sequences in the sample encode the same CDR3. The V call is TRBV27, the J call TRBJ2-1; D is uncertain. V gave up 4 bases and J gave up 7 bases, with 5 bases separating them. The CDR3 is made up of 11 amino acids. Per germline, CDR1 MNHEY and CDR2 SMNVEV (reference sequence). CDR3 sequence reads: CASSSGNEQFF. The CDR3 DNA reads TGTGCCAGCAGTTCTGGGAATGAGCAGTTCTTC.

Remarks on this clone: Other DNA sequences in this specimen translate into the identical CDR3. The J gene is TRBJ1-4, the V gene TRBV28; D is undetermined. The V and J ends lost 6 bases and 8 bases respectively, with 10 bases between them. The CDR3 sequence is 12 residues long. Germline V gives CDR1 MDHEN, CDR2 SYDVKM. The DNA of the CDR3 is TGTGCCAGCAGCCCAGGACGGGAAAAACTGTTTTTT. This translates into CASSPGREKLFF.

The chain is built from TRBV11-2 and TRBJ2-7; tentatively, D is TRBD1 (5 bases). Germline-derived CDR1 and CDR2 are SGHAT and FQNNGV. The CDR3 has 13 amino acids. V was cut by 6 bases and J by 0 bases, with 9 bases left in between. This chain's CDR3 is CASRQDSSYEQYF. The CDR3 DNA reads as TGTGCCAGCAGGCAAGACAGCTCCTACGAGCAGTACTTC. Full variable domain (rest looked up from reference TRBV11-2 and TRBJ2-7): EAGVAQSPRYKIIEKRQSVAFWCNPISGHATLYWYQQILGQGPKLLIQFQNNGVVDDSQLPKDRFSAERLKGVDSTLKIQPAKLEDSAVYLCASRQDSSYEQYFGPGTRLTVT.

As regards this clone: At one of its ends the junction is not consistent with the germline gene, which may arise from a read error. This chain links TRBV9 with TRBJ2-7; TRBD2 is a possible D gene (5 bases). Germline CDR1 reads SGDLS; CDR2 reads YYNGEE. This CDR3 comprises 10 residues. The CDR3 nucleotides read TGTGCCAGGATCGAAATCGGGAATAGCTTC. Encoded protein: CARIEIGNSF.

The V gene is TRBV28, the J gene TRBJ2-7; 12 positions agree with TRBD2. This CDR3 is 15 amino acids long. Germline V CDR1 and CDR2: MDHEN, SYDVKM. V was clipped by 6 bases and J by 0 bases; unmatched bases: 3. The CDR3 region has the DNA TGTGCCAGCAGAGGACTAGCGGGGACCTCCTACGAGCAGTACTTC. Amino acids: CASRGLAGTSYEQYF. Full variable domain (outside the CDR3, taken from reference TRBV28 and TRBJ2-7): DVKVTQSSRYLVKRTGEKVFLECVQDMDHENMFWYRQDPGLGLRLIYFSYDVKMKEKGDIPEGYSVSREKKERFSLILESASTNQTSMYLCASRGLAGTSYEQYFGPGTRLTVT.

The gene calls are TRBV9 and TRBJ2-3, with D possibly called TRBD1 or TRBD2 (5 bases each). V was shortened by 3 bases and J by 5 bases, with 16 bases between the two germline ends. From germline, CDR1 is SGDLS and CDR2 YYNGEE. This CDR3 spans 15 amino acids. CDR3 nucleotide sequence: TGTGCCAGCAGCGAAGGAGGCAGGGTTAAAGATACGCAGTATTTT. Its translation is CASSEGGRVKDTQYF.

V gene TRBV29-1 combines with J gene TRBJ2-2; D unresolved. The CDR3 extends over 10 amino acids. CDR1 SQVTM and CDR2 ANQGSEA come from the germline V gene. CDR3 protein: CSGWVGELFF. The CDR3 DNA sequence: TGCAGTGGGTGGGTAGGGGAGCTGTTTTTT.

The chain links TRBV27 to TRBJ1-1; D unclear. The germline V and J ends were trimmed by 2 bases and 1 base, with 8 bases remaining between them. The germline V gene encodes CDR1 MNHEY and CDR2 SMNVEV (reference sequence). The CDR3 has 14 amino acids. The CDR3 reads CASSLGKPNTEAFF. The CDR3 bases are TGTGCCAGCAGTTTAGGGAAACCGAACACTGAAGCTTTCTTT.

This clone appeared once. The gene calls are TRBV29-1 and TRBJ2-1; a possible D gene is TRBD1 (7 bases). The germline CDR1 and CDR2 sequences are SQVTM and ANQGSEA. The CDR3 is 14 residues long. Trimming stripped 3 bases from V and 8 bases from J, with 17 bases between. The CDR3 nucleotides are TGCAGCGTTGAGGGGACTCGACAGGGCTATGAGCAGTTCTTC. Its protein product is CSVEGTRQGYEQFF.

The chain carries TRBV11-2 and TRBJ1-4, with 10 bases matching TRBD1. The V gene end was trimmed by 5 bases and the J gene end by 5 bases; junction bases not matched to a gene: 5. This CDR3 is 15 amino acids long. Germline loops: CDR1 SGHAT, CDR2 FQNNGV. CDR3 bases: TGTGCCAGCAGCCCACGGACAGGGGGGAATGAAAAACTGTTTTTT. Translation gives CASSPRTGGNEKLFF.

The chain combines TRBV28 with TRBJ2-7; D is uncertain. Germline V gives CDR1 MDHEN, CDR2 SYDVKM. Trimming removed 1 base at V and 3 bases at J, with 16 bases between. This CDR3 has 16 residues. The CDR3: CASSLSPPRRNYEQYF. In DNA, the CDR3 is TGTGCCAGCAGTTTATCCCCCCCGAGACGGAACTACGAGCAGTACTTC.

This chain uses TRBV27 with TRBJ2-3; D is tentatively TRBD1 or TRBD2 (5 bases each). V was shortened by 1 base and J by 1 base, with 9 bases between the two germline ends. Germline V lookup: CDR1 MNHEY, CDR2 SMNVEV (reference sequence). The CDR3 extends over 15 amino acids. The CDR3: CASSLFLGGTDTQYF. CDR3 coding DNA: TGTGCCAGCAGTTTATTTCTGGGGGGCACAGATACGCAGTATTTT.

The chain couples TRBV27 to TRBJ2-7; 13 bases match TRBD2. Germline values: CDR1 MNHEY, CDR2 SMNVEV (reference sequence). V trimming: 7 bases; J trimming: 7 bases; junction bases outside the gene matches: 10. This CDR3 has 15 amino acids. As DNA, the CDR3 is TGTGCCAGCACCTTACTAGCGGGAGGGCCGAAAGAGCAGTACTTC. This sequence encodes CASTLLAGGPKEQYF.

This chain links TRBV27 with TRBJ2-5; possibly TRBD2 for D (6 bases). Trimming removed 7 bases at V and 4 bases at J, with 25 bases between. CDR3 length equals 17 residues. CDR1 and CDR2 from the germline V gene are MNHEY and SMNVEV (reference sequence). This CDR3 reads CASTPLAGKATLETQYF. The DNA of the CDR3 is TGTGCCAGCACCCCCCTTGCGGGGAAAGCGACCTTAGAGACCCAGTACTTC.

This chain connects TRBV27 to TRBJ1-1; no firm D call. The CDR3 runs 13 residues. The germline V gene encodes CDR1 MNHEY and CDR2 SMNVEV (reference sequence). V lost 7 bases to trimming and J lost 2 bases, with 11 bases between them. The CDR3 bases are TGTGCCAGCAACGGGCCTCTCAACACTGAAGCTTTCTTT. Translating it yields CASNGPLNTEAFF.

CDR3 region: CASSSRQGNQETQYF. Here the CDR3 DNA reads TGTGCCAGTAGTTCGCGACAGGGGAACCAAGAGACCCAGTACTTC. The rearrangement links TRBV19 to TRBJ2-5, with TRBD1 identical over 8 bases. The CDR3 loop spans 15 amino acids. V gave up 5 bases and J gave up 0 bases; unmatched junction bases: 5. Germline V gives CDR1 LNHDA, CDR2 SQIVND (reference sequence).

The chain is built from TRBV5-1 and TRBJ2-7; no clear D. The CDR3 covers 15 residues. Germline V gene sequence: CDR1 SGHRS, CDR2 YFSETQ. V was cut by 4 bases and J by 0 bases, with 14 bases left in between. CDR3 DNA: TGCGCCAGCAGCCCGGGTTGGGCTGGCTCCTACGAGCAGTACTTC. It yields the protein CASSPGWAGSYEQYF.

The chain carries TRBV27 and TRBJ1-1; no definite D call. The CDR3 consists of 14 residues. Trimming took 5 bases from V and 1 from J, leaving 11 bases between them. Germline loops: CDR1 MNHEY, CDR2 SMNVEV (reference sequence). CDR3 bases: TGTGCCAGCAGTCCCGGACTTTGGAACACTGAAGCTTTCTTT. Encoded protein: CASSPGLWNTEAFF.

The chain links TRBV2 to TRBJ2-1, with TRBD2 as a possible D gene (5 bases). The CDR3 has 18 residues. The germline V gene encodes CDR1 SNHLY and CDR2 FYNNEI. The V end lost 4 bases, the J end lost 5 bases, and 24 bases lay between the germline ends. The chain's CDR3 is CASSVGDGTQSRHNEQFF. As DNA, the CDR3 is TGTGCCAGCAGTGTGGGAGACGGAACTCAATCGAGGCACAATGAGCAGTTCTTC.

This clone has just one count. The chain uses TRBV2 and TRBJ2-7, with D perhaps matching TRBD1 (5 bases). Germline CDR1 SNHLY, CDR2 FYNNEI. The CDR3 contains 14 residues. The germline V and J ends were trimmed by 3 bases and 6 bases, with 15 bases remaining between them. In DNA form, the CDR3 reads TGTGCCAGCAGTGACTCCACTGGGGCAGCCGAGCAGTACTTC. It translates to CASSDSTGAAEQYF.

This clone was counted only a few times. The chain employs TRBV7-2 and TRBJ2-2; TRBD1 might be the D (5 bases). CDR3 length: 15 residues. V was trimmed by 4 bases and J by 4 bases, leaving 13 bases between them. CDR1 is SGHTA, CDR2 FQGNSA, per germline. The CDR3: CASSWGFSATGELFF. In DNA form, the CDR3 reads TGTGCCAGCAGCTGGGGCTTCTCCGCCACCGGGGAGCTGTTTTTT.

Here the CDR3 reads CASSSARGDTQYF. In DNA, the CDR3 is TGTGCCAGCAGTTCAGCGAGGGGAGATACGCAGTATTTT. The chain recombines TRBV6-5 with TRBJ2-3; D tentatively reads TRBD1 or TRBD2 (5 bases each). Trimming removed 4 bases at V and 5 bases at J, with 10 bases between. Looked up from germline, CDR1 is MNHEY and CDR2 is SVGAGI. The length of the CDR3 is 13 residues.

The chain uses TRBV30 and TRBJ2-7; the match to TRBD2 covers 8 bases. Trimming took 3 bases from V and 4 from J; bases not matched to a gene: 11. The CDR3 spans 15 residues. Germline V gene lookup returns CDR1 GTSNPN and CDR2 SVGIG (reference sequence). The chain's CDR3 is CAWSHPGLGTYEQYF. For the CDR3, the DNA is TGTGCCTGGAGCCACCCGGGACTAGGGACTTACGAGCAGTACTTC.

The gene calls are TRBV6-6 and TRBJ2-7; D remains ambiguous. The V gene's germline CDR1 is MNHNY and CDR2 SVGAGI (reference sequence). CDR3 length equals 13 residues. Trimming stripped 7 bases from V and 3 bases from J, with 13 bases between. The DNA of the CDR3 is TGTGCCAGCATTGGAAGCTCGAACTACGAGCAGTACTTC. It encodes CASIGSSNYEQYF.

The chain combines TRBV19 with TRBJ1-1; D remains ambiguous. This CDR3 is 14 amino acids long. Per germline, CDR1 LNHDA and CDR2 SQIVND (reference sequence). V lost 2 bases and J 0 bases, leaving 7 bases between the germline ends. CDR3 loop: CASSIPALNTEAFF. The CDR3 coding sequence is TGTGCCAGTAGTATACCAGCGTTGAACACTGAAGCTTTCTTT.

V usage is TRBV11-2 and J usage is TRBJ1-4; D possibly corresponds to TRBD1 (5 bases). This CDR3 has 14 residues. Deletions cut 5 bases from V and 5 bases from J, with 12 bases between. CDR1 SGHAT and CDR2 FQNNGV come from the germline V gene. The CDR3 protein is CASSPLGGNEKLFF. In nucleotides, the CDR3 is TGTGCCAGCAGCCCCCTGGGGGGAAATGAAAAACTGTTTTTT.

The chain is built from TRBV19 and TRBJ1-1; D is perhaps TRBD1 (6 bases). Germline-derived CDR1 and CDR2 are LNHDA and SQIVND (reference sequence). Deletions cut 5 bases from V and 7 bases from J, with 29 bases between. The CDR3 covers 18 residues. CDR3 in amino acids: CASSLFPESTPGGYEAFF. The DNA for the CDR3 is TGTGCCAGTAGTCTCTTTCCCGAATCCACCCCGGGGGGCTATGAAGCTTTCTTT.

Worth noting for this clone: The junction does not match germline at one end; this may be a read error. The chain has TRBV5-1 and TRBJ1-2, with 7 nucleotides matching TRBD1. The germline gives CDR1 SGHRS, CDR2 YFSETQ. The CDR3 has 19 amino acids. Here the CDR3 reads CASSLAGRGQLGSHYRYTF. The CDR3 nucleotides are TGCGCCAGCAGCTTGGCCGGAAGGGGACAGCTCGGAAGCCACTATCGCTACACCTTC.